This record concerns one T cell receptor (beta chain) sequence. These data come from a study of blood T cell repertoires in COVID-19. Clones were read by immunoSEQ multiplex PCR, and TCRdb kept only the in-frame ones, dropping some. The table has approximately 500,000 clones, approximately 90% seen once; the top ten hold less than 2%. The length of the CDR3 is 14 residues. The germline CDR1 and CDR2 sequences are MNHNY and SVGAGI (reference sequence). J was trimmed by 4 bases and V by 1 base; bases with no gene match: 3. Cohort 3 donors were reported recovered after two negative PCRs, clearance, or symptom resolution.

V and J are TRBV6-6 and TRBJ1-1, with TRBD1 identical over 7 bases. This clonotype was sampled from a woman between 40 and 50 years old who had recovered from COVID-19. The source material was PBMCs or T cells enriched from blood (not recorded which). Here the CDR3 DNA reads TGTGCCAGCAGTTACTTGACAGGGAGCACTGAAGCTTTCTTT. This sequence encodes CASSYLTGSTEAFF.